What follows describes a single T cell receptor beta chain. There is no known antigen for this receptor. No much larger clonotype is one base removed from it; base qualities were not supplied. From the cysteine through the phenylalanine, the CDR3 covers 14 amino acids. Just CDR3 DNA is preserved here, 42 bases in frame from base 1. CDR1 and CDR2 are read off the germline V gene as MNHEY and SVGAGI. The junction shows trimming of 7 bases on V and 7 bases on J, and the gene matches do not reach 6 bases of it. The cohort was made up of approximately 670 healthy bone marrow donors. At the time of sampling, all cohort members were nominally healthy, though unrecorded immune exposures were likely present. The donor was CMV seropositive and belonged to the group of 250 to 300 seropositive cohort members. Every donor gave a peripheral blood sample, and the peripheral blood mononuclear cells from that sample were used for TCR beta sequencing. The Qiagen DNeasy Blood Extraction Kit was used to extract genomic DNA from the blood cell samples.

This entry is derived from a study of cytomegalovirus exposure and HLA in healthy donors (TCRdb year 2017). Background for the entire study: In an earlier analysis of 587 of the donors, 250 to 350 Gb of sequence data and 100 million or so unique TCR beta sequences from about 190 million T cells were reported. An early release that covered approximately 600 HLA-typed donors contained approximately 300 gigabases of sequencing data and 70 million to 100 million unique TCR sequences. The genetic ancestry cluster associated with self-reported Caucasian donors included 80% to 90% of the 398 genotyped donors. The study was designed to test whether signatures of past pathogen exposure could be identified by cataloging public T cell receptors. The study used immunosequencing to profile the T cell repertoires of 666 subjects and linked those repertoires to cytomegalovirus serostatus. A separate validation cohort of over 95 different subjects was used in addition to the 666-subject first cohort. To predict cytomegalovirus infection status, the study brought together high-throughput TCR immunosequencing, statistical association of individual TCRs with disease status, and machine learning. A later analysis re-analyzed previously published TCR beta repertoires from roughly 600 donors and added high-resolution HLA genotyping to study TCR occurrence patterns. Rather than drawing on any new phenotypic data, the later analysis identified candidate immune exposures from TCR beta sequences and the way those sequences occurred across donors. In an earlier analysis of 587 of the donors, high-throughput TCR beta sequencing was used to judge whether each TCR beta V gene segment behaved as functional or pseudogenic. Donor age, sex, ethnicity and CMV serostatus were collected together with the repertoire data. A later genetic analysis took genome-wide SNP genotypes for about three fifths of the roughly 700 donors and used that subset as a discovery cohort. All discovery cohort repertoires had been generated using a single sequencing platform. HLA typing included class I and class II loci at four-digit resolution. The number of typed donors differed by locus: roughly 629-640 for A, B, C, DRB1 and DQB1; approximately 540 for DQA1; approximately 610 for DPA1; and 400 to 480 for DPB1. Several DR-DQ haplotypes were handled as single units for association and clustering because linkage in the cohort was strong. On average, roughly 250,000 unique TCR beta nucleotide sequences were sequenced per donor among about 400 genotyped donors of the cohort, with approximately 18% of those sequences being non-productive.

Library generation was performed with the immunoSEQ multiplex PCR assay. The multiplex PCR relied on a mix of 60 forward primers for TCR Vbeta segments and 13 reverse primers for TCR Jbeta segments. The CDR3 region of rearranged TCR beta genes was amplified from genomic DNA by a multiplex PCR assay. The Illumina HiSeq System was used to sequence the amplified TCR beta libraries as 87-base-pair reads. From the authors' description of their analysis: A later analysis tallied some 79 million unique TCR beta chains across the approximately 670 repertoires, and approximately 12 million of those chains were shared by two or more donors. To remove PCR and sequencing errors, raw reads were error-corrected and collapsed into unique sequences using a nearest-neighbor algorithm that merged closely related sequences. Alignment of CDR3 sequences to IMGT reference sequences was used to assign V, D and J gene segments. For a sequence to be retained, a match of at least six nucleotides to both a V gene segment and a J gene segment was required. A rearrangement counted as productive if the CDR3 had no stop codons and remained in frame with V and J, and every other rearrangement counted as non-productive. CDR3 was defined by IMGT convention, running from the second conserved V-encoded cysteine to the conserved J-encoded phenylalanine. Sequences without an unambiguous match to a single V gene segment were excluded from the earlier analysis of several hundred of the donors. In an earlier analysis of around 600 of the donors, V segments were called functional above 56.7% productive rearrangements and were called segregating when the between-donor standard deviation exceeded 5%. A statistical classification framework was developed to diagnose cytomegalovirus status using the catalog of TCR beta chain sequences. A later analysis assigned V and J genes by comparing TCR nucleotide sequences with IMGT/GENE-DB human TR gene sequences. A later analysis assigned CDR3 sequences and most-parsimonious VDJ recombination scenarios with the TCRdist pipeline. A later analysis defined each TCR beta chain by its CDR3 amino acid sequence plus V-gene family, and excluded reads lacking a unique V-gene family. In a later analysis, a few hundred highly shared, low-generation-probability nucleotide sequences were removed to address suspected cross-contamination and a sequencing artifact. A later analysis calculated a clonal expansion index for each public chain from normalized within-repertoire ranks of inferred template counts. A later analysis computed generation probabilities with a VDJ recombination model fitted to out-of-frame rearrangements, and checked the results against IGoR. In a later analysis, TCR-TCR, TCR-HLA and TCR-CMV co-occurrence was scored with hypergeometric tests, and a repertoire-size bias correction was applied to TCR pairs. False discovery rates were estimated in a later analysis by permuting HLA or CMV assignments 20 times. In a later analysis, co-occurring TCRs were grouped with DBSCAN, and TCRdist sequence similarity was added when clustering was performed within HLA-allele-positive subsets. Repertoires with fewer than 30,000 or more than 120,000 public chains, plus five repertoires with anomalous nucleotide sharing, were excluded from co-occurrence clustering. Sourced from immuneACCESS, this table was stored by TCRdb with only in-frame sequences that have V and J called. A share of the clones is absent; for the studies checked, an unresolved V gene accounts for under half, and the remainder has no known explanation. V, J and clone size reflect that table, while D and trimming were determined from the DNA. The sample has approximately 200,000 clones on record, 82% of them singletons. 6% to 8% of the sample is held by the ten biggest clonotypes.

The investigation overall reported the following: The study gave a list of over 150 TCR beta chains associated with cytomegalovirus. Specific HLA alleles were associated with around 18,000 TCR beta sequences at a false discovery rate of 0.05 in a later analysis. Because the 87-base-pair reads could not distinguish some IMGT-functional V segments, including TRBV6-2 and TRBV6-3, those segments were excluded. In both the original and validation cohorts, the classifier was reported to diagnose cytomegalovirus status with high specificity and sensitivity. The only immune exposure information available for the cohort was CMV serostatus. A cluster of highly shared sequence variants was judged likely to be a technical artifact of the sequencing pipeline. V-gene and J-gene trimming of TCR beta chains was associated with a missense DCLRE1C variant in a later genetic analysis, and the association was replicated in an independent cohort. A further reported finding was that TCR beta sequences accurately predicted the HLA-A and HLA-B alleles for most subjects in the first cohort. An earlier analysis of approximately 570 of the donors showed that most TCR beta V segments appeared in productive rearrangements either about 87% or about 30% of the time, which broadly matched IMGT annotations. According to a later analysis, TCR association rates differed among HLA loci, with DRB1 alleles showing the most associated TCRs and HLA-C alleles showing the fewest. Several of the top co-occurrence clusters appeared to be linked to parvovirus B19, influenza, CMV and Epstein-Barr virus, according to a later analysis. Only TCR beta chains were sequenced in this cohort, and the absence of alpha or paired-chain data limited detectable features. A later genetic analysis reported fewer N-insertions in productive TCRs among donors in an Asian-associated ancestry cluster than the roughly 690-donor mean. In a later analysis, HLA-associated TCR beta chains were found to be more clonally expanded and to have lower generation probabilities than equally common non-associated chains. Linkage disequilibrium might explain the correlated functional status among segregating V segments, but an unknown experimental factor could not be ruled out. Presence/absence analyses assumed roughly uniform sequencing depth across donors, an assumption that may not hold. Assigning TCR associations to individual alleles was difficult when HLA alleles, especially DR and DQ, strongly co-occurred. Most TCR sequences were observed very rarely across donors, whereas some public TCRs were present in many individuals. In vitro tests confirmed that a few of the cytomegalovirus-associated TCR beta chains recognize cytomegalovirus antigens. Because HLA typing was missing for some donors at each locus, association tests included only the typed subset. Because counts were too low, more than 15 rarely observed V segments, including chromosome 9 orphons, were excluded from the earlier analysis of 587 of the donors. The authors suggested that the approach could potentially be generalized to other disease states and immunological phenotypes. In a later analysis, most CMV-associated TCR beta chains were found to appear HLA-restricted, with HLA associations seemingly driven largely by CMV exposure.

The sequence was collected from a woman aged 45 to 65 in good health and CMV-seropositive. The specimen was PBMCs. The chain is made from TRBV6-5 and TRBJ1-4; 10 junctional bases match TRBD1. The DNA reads TGTGCCAGCACCTCAGGGACAGGGGCTGAAAAACTGTTTTTT. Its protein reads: CASTSGTGAEKLFF.